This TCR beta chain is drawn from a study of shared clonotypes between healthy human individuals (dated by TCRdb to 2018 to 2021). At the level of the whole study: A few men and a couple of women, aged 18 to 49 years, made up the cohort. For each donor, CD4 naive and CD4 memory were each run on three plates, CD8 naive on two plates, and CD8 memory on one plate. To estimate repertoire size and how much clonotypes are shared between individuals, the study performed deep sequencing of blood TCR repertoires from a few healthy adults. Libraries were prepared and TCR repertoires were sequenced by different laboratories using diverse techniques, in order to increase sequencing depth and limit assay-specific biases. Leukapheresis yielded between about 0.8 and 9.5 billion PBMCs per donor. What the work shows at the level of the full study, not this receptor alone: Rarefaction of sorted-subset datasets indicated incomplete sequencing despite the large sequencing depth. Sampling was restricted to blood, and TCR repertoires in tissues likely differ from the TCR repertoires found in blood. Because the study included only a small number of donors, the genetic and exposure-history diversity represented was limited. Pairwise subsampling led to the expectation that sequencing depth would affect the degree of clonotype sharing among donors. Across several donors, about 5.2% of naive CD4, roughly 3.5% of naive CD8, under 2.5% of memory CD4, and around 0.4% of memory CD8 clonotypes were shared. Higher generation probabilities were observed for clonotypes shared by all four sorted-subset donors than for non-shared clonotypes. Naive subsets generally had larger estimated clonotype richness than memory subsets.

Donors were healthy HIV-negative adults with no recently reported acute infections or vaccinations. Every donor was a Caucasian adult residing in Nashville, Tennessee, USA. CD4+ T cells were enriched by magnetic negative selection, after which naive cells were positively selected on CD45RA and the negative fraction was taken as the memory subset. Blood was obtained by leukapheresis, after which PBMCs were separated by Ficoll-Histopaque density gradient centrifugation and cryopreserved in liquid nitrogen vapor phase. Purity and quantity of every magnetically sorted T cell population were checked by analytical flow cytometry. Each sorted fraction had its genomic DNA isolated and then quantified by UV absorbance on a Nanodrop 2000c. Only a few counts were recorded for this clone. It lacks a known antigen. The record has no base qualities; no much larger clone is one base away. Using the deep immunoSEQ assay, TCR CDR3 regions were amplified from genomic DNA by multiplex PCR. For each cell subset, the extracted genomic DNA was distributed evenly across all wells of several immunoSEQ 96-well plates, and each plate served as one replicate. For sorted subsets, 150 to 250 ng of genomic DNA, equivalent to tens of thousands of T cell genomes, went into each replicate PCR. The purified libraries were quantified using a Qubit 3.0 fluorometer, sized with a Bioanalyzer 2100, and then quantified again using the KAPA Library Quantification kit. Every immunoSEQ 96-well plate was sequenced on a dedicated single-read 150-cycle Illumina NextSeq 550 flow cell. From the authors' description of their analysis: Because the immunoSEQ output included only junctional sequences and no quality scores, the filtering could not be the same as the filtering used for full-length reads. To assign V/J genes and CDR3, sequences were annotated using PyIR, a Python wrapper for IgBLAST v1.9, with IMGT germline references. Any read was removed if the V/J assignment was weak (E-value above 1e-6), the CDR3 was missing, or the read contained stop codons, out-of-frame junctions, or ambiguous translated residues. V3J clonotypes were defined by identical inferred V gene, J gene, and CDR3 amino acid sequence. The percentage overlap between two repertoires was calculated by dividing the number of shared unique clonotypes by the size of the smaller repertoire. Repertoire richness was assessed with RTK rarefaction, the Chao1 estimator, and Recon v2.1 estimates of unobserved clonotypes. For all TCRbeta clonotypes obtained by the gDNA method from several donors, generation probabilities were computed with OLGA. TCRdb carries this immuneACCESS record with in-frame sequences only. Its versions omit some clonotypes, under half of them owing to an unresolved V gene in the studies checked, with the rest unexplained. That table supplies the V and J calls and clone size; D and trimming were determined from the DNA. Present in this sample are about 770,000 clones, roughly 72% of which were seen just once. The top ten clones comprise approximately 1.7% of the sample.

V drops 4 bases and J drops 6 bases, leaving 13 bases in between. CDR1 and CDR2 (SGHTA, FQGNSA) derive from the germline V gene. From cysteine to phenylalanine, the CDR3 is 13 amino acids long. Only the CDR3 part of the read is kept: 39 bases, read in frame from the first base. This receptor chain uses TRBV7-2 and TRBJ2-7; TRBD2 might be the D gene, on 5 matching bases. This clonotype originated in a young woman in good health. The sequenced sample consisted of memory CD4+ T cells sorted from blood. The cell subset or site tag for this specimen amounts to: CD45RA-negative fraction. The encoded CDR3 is CASSSYLAPEQYF. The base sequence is TGTGCCAGCAGCTCCTACCTAGCACCCGAGCAGTACTTC.